The 11 T cell receptor beta chains reported below all come from one sample, sequenced in a study of CXCR3-negative and CXCR3-positive naive CD8 T cells. TRB cDNA libraries were made by UMI-labeled 5' RACE. TCRdb reprocessed the 5' RACE reads and stores each CDR3 protein as one record, lacking DNA. In all, the sample yields over 20,000 distinct CDR3 sequences. The specimen was naive CXCR3- CD8+ T cells from blood. Subset meaning: CD45RO-CCR7+CD27+CD95- naive CD8+ T cells lacking CXCR3 (TNR3-). The receptors come from a human donor in good health. Some clones in this sample may be carry-over from other donors' samples.

The gene calls are TRBV7-9 and TRBJ1-1; TCRdb names TRBD1, which stays unverified in the absence of DNA. Germline CDR1 is SEHNR and CDR2 is FQNEAQ (reference sequence). This CDR3 is built from 13 residues. The CDR3 loop is CASSQQENTEAFF.

The CDR3 is CASSQDRGGDTQYF. V usage is TRBV4-3 and J usage is TRBJ2-3; lacking DNA, the TRBD1 call made by TCRdb goes unchecked. This CDR3 has 14 amino acids. Germline CDR1 and CDR2: LGHNA and YSLEER.

The chain uses TRBV29-1 and TRBJ2-5. Germline loops: CDR1 SQVTM, CDR2 ANQGSEA. This CDR3 is built from 15 residues. CDR3 residues: CSVEDQEDYQETQYF. Complete variable domain (other parts from reference TRBV29-1 and TRBJ2-5): SAVISQKPSRDICQRGTSLTIQCQVDSQVTMMFWYRQQPGQSLTLIATANQGSEATYESGFVIDKFPISRPNLTFSTLTVSNMSPEDSSIYLCSVEDQEDYQETQYFGPGTRLLVL.

This rearrangement joins TRBV28 to TRBJ1-2; TCRdb reports TRBD1, a call that lacks DNA to check it against. CDR1 is MDHEN and CDR2 is SYDVKM in the germline V gene. CDR3 length: 12 residues. The CDR3 sequence: CASSAGYYGYTF.

The J gene is TRBJ1-2, the V gene TRBV15; TCRdb outputs TRBD1, but without DNA this stays unchecked. Per the germline V gene, CDR1 is LNHNV and CDR2 is YYDKDF (reference sequence). This CDR3 has 15 amino acids. CDR3 residues: CATSRGGGRGYGYTF.

The V and J genes are TRBV5-1 and TRBJ2-2. The germline V gene has CDR1 SGHRS and CDR2 YFSETQ. This CDR3 is 14 amino acids long. CDR3 protein: CASSLPLGTGELFF.

The CDR3 loop reads CSAFPGEGSGYTF. The chain recombines TRBV29-1 with TRBJ1-2. This CDR3 spans 13 amino acids. Germline lookup yields CDR1 SQVTM and CDR2 ANQGSEA.

This chain joins TRBV9 and TRBJ1-2; with no DNA, the TCRdb D assignment of TRBD1 cannot be verified. This CDR3 spans 12 amino acids. The germline gives CDR1 SGDLS, CDR2 YYNGEE. CDR3 in amino acids: CASSVGVDGYTF.

The chain couples TRBV7-9 to TRBJ1-1. The CDR3 extends over 14 amino acids. From germline, CDR1 is SEHNR and CDR2 FQNEAQ (reference sequence). The CDR3 sequence: CASSSTSLKTEAFF.

V usage is TRBV29-1 and J usage is TRBJ2-5; TCRdb selects TRBD1, and the lack of DNA leaves this call unchecked. This CDR3 has 12 amino acids. Germline CDR1 and CDR2: SQVTM and ANQGSEA. Here the CDR3 reads CSALTVQETQYF.

The chain couples TRBV4-2 to TRBJ2-7; TCRdb's D gene call, TRBD1, goes unchecked for lack of DNA. Germline-derived CDR1 and CDR2 are LGHNA and YNFKEQ. CDR3 length: 15 residues. The CDR3 region is CASSPRSTSPYEQYF.